This is a list of T cell receptor beta chains from one sample in a study of blood T cell repertoires in COVID-19. Sequenced by immunoSEQ multiplex PCR; TCRdb stores in-frame clones only, minus some. Of fewer than 300,000 clones listed, approximately 92% are singletons. The sequencing input was PBMCs or T cells enriched from blood (not recorded which). These receptors all stem from a young woman who had recovered from COVID-19. The CDR3 runs from the conserved cysteine through the conserved F or W. Size tells how often a clone was seen (once, few, many) or the class of an expanded clone, and some rows leave it out.

length,V,size,CDR3
15,TRBV30,-,CAWSHQAGLTDTQYF
15,TRBV2,-,CASTHSGRANYEQYF
14,TRBV3-1/TRBV3-2,-,CASMGSGQGAGQYF
15,TRBV7-6,-,CASSSTDSTANEQFF
15,TRBV9,once,CASSVGQGLNSPLHF
15,TRBV25-1,-,CASSEGSFSVYGYTF
14,TRBV10-1,-,CASSVDRAAGELFF
13,TRBV28,once,CASSFGEGQPQHF
13,TRBV1,-,CTSSRALQETQYF
17,TRBV18,-,CASSPPRGSNTYNEQFF
14,TRBV28,-,CASSLGGITDTQYF
14,TRBV9,-,CASSAPTGGTEAFF
13,TRBV3-1/TRBV3-2,-,CASSPGQGNGYTF
15,TRBV7-9,few,CASSLSGSSTGELFF
14,TRBV11-2,-,CASSLVDSSYEQYF
15,TRBV9,-,CASSGSQGAAGELFF
15,TRBV5-6,-,CASSAAIQGDYEQYF
13,TRBV7-2,-,CASSYRRTGEAFF
15,TRBV19,few,CASMGRAGFWSTLHF
15,TRBV28,-,CASSPVDREYKGYTF
13,TRBV4-2,-,CASSPRQGGGYTF
13,TRBV5-6,once,CASSLARNQPQHF
14,TRBV29-1,-,CSVVYVEGFYGYTF
13,TRBV6-5,-,CASSYGRWREQYF